These 32 T cell receptor beta chains were all obtained from the same sample, sequenced in a study of cytomegalovirus exposure and HLA in healthy donors. The PCR used 60 Vbeta and 13 Jbeta primers. Clones were sequenced by immunoSEQ multiplex PCR, and TCRdb holds only the in-frame ones, with some missing. The sample holds around 150,000 clones, 73% seen once. Material for sequencing was PBMCs. Every receptor here comes from a human donor in good health.

In this sample, this clone turned up a few times. The chain recombines TRBV18 with TRBJ2-7, with D unresolved. The germline V and J ends were trimmed by 2 bases and 4 bases, with 6 bases remaining between them. CDR3 size: 12 residues. CDR1 KGHSH and CDR2 LQKENI come from the germline V gene. CDR3 nucleotide sequence: TGTGCCAGCTCACCAGACGGGTACGAGCAGTACTTC. Protein product: CASSPDGYEQYF.

This clone was detected only a few times. The rearrangement uses TRBV2 and TRBJ2-7, with D perhaps TRBD1 (6 bases). This CDR3 is built from 12 residues. Germline V CDR1 and CDR2: SNHLY, FYNNEI. Trimming left V 6 bases short and J 3 bases short, with 9 bases between. The CDR3 region has the DNA TGTGCCAGCAGGGGGGACAACTACGAGCAGTACTTC. The encoded protein is CASRGDNYEQYF.

This clone was detected only once. V and J are TRBV27 and TRBJ2-1; D unclear. The V end lost 3 bases, the J end lost 2 bases, and 5 bases lay between the germline ends. The CDR3 has 13 residues. Germline V gives CDR1 MNHEY, CDR2 SMNVEV (reference sequence). The CDR3 protein is CASSLNTYNEQFF. CDR3 nucleotides: TGTGCCAGCAGTTTGAACACCTACAATGAGCAGTTCTTC.

The chain has TRBV11-2 and TRBJ1-5; 10 bases fit TRBD1. Germline CDR1 and CDR2: SGHAT and FQNNGV. The junction had 1 base not matched to a gene; V was cut back by 1 base and J by 4 bases. The CDR3 runs 15 residues. CDR3 bases: TGTGCCAGCAGCTTAGGGGACAGGGGTAATCAGCCCCAGCATTTT. Its protein is CASSLGDRGNQPQHF.

In its sample, this clone was seen once. The chain is built from TRBV5-8 and TRBJ1-4; TRBD1 might be the D (6 bases). In germline, CDR1 is SGHTS, CDR2 YDEGEE. The V gene lost 5 bases and the J gene lost 3 bases, with 14 bases spanning the gap. The CDR3 sequence is 15 residues long. The chain's CDR3 is CASRPQGRPNEKLFF. The CDR3 nucleotides read TGTGCCAGCAGACCCCAGGGGCGGCCTAATGAAAAACTGTTTTTT.

The chain combines TRBV9 with TRBJ1-1; maybe TRBD1 (6 bases). The V end was cut by 1 base, the J end by 5 bases, with 18 bases between. This CDR3 region has 16 residues. The germline V gene encodes CDR1 SGDLS and CDR2 YYNGEE. CDR3 sequence (DNA): TGTGCCAGCAGCGTATCAATTTCAGGGGAGTGGACTGAAGCTTTCTTT. Translation gives CASSVSISGEWTEAFF.

This clone turned up a few times. The rearrangement links TRBV4-1 to TRBJ2-3; D is undetermined. CDR1 MGHRA and CDR2 YSYEKL come from the germline V gene. The CDR3 totals 18 residues. V dropped 0 bases and J dropped 7 bases, with 23 bases sitting between them. CDR3: CASSQDLWAPNLPYTQYF. Here the CDR3 DNA reads TGCGCCAGCAGCCAAGATCTTTGGGCTCCAAATCTTCCCTATACGCAGTATTTT.

The chain uses TRBV6-1 and TRBJ2-7; a possible D gene is TRBD2 (5 bases). V gave up 1 base and J gave up 5 bases, with 18 bases separating them. The CDR3 has 16 residues. Germline V lookup: CDR1 MNHNS, CDR2 SASEGT. The CDR3 sequence is CASSEGYSPGFDEQYF. For the CDR3, the DNA is TGTGCCAGCAGTGAAGGATATAGCCCGGGGTTCGACGAGCAGTACTTC.

The chain couples TRBV10-3 to TRBJ2-2; D may be TRBD1 (7 bases). Germline values: CDR1 ENHRY, CDR2 SYGVKD. Trimming stripped 11 bases from V and 4 bases from J, with 17 bases between. The CDR3 has 14 amino acids. The CDR3, as DNA: TGTGCCGTTTGGAGACAGGGAGGCACCGGGGAGCTGTTTTTT. This encodes CAVWRQGGTGELFF.

This clone has just one count. The chain joins TRBV9 to TRBJ1-2, with 9 bases that match TRBD1. This CDR3 comprises 11 residues. Germline V lookup: CDR1 SGDLS, CDR2 YYNGEE. The trim removed 8 bases at V and 8 bases at J, leaving 4 bases unmatched. The CDR3 loop is CASHRGRGYTF. DNA for the CDR3: TGTGCCAGTCACAGGGGGCGGGGCTACACCTTC.

The J gene is TRBJ1-4, the V gene TRBV19; D is uncertain. The CDR3 has 13 residues. Germline lookup yields CDR1 LNHDA and CDR2 SQIVND (reference sequence). Between the trimmed V and J ends, which lost 5 bases and 7 bases, there was a span of 11 bases. CDR3 loop: CASSPREGEKLFF. The CDR3 region has the DNA TGTGCCAGTAGTCCTCGGGAGGGTGAAAAACTGTTTTTT.

The CDR3 loop is CASSTQVDTEAFF. The CDR3, as DNA: TGCGCCAGCAGCACGCAGGTGGACACTGAAGCTTTCTTT. This sequence joins TRBV4-1 and TRBJ1-1; D call uncertain. The CDR3 runs to 13 residues. Per the germline V gene, CDR1 is MGHRA and CDR2 is YSYEKL. The V end lost 5 bases, the J end lost 3 bases, and 10 bases lay between the germline ends.

The chain joins TRBV11-1 to TRBJ2-3, with D possibly TRBD1 on 5 matching bases. V lost 6 bases to trimming and J lost 2 bases, with 9 bases between them. Germline CDR1 is SGHAT and CDR2 is FQDESV (reference sequence). CDR3 length equals 13 residues. The CDR3 region has the DNA TGTGCCAGCAGAGACAGAAACACAGATACGCAGTATTTT. Encoded protein: CASRDRNTDTQYF.

This clone was seen once. Other DNA sequences in this sample translate to the same CDR3. This chain joins TRBV27 and TRBJ1-6; D might be TRBD1 (6 bases). The CDR3 is 13 amino acids. Germline CDR1 reads MNHEY; CDR2 reads SMNVEV (reference sequence). Trimming left V 3 bases short and J 7 bases short, with 7 bases between. The chain's CDR3 is CASSFGGNSPLHF. For the CDR3, the DNA is TGTGCCAGCAGTTTTGGGGGCAATTCACCCCTCCACTTT.

The rearrangement links TRBV28 to TRBJ2-7, with TRBD1 matching 9 bases. Germline V lookup: CDR1 MDHEN, CDR2 SYDVKM. The CDR3 totals 16 residues. The J segment lost 1 base and the V segment lost 6 bases, leaving 10 bases of the junction unmatched. The CDR3 nucleotides are TGTGCCAGCAGCCCAATGCCGGGACAGGGATCCTACGAGCAGTACTTC. Translated, it gives CASSPMPGQGSYEQYF.

V and J are TRBV4-2 and TRBJ2-5; a weak D match, TRBD2 (6 bases). The V gene lost 6 bases and the J gene lost 5 bases, with 19 bases spanning the gap. Germline CDR1 reads LGHNA; CDR2 reads YNFKEQ. The CDR3 sequence is 15 residues long. The CDR3: CASSPDMGGRETQYF. CDR3 bases: TGTGCCAGCAGTCCGGATATGGGGGGTCGGGAGACCCAGTACTTC.

Written as DNA, the CDR3 is TGTGCCAGCAGCCCCCGGGACAGGCCAAGCTCCTACGAGCAGTACTTC. Translating it yields CASSPRDRPSSYEQYF. This chain links TRBV9 with TRBJ2-7; the match to TRBD1 covers 8 bases. The CDR3 extends over 16 amino acids. With 4 bases clipped from V and 0 bases from J, the junction kept 9 bases outside the gene matches. Germline CDR1 SGDLS, CDR2 YYNGEE.

The chain combines TRBV4-1 with TRBJ2-5; TRBD1 might be the D (6 bases). The J call may be incorrect, as the DNA end agrees better with TRBJ2-7. The germline gives CDR1 MGHRA, CDR2 YSYEKL. This CDR3 spans 16 amino acids. The CDR3 nucleotides are TGCGCCAGCAGCCCTCAGGGACACCCCTTCTCCTACGAGCAGTACTTC. This sequence encodes CASSPQGHPFSYEQYF.

CDR3 residues: CASSSQAISGRAGYEQYF. The CDR3 bases are TGTGCCAGTAGTAGTCAAGCCATTAGCGGGAGGGCCGGTTACGAGCAGTACTTC. The V call is TRBV19, the J call TRBJ2-7, with 11 bases fitting TRBD2. The CDR3 has 18 residues. V gave up 4 bases and J gave up 4 bases; unmatched junction bases: 15. Germline-derived CDR1 and CDR2 are LNHDA and SQIVND (reference sequence).

V and J are TRBV5-6 and TRBJ2-5, with 12 bases that match TRBD2. Per the germline V gene, CDR1 is SGHDT and CDR2 is YYEEEE. Trimming took 0 bases from V and 5 from J; bases not matched to a gene: 5. The CDR3 contains 16 residues. The CDR3 bases are TGTGCCAGCAGCTTGGGACTAGCGGGAGTCCGGGAGACCCAGTACTTC. Protein product: CASSLGLAGVRETQYF.

The chain uses TRBV21-1 and TRBJ2-7; the table's D call, TRBD2, has no DNA check behind it. TRBV21-1 is a pseudogene locus. This CDR3 is 16 amino acids long. In nucleotides, the CDR3 is TGTGCCAGCAGCGCCCCGCATATAGCGGGAGTGGGCGAGCAGTACTTC. This translates into CASSAPHIAGVGEQYF.

There are a few counts of this clone. The genes are TRBV2 and TRBJ2-7, with D maybe TRBD2 (6 bases). The V end was cut by 7 bases, the J end by 9 bases, with 10 bases between. Germline assignment: CDR1 SNHLY and CDR2 FYNNEI. CDR3 length: 10 residues. The CDR3 loop is CASIGGGQYF. CDR3 nucleotide sequence: TGTGCCAGCATCGGGGGAGGGCAGTACTTC.

The chain recombines TRBV19 with TRBJ1-1; TRBD1 matches 8 bases. The CDR3 runs to 15 residues. The V and J ends lost 5 bases and 0 bases, in that order; junction bases with no gene match: 5. CDR1 is LNHDA and CDR2 is SQIVND in the germline V gene (reference sequence). In DNA, the CDR3 is TGTGCCAGTAGTTTAGGGGACAGGATGAACACTGAAGCTTTCTTT. Amino acid sequence: CASSLGDRMNTEAFF.

The V gene is TRBV6-6, the J gene TRBJ2-7, with TRBD1 matching 9 bases. V gave up 6 bases and J gave up 8 bases; unmatched junction bases: 8. CDR3 length: 13 residues. The germline CDR1 and CDR2 sequences are MNHNY and SVGAGI (reference sequence). In DNA, the CDR3 is TGTGCCAGCAGCCCGGGACAGGGCATCCAGCAGTACTTC. Residues: CASSPGQGIQQYF.

The J gene is TRBJ2-7, the V gene TRBV7-3, with 8 bases identical to TRBD2. The V gene's germline CDR1 is SGHTA and CDR2 FQGTGA. The trim removed 1 base at V and 4 bases at J, leaving 6 bases unmatched. The CDR3 extends over 15 amino acids. In DNA form, the CDR3 reads TGTGCCAGCAGCTTAAACGGGGGGGCCGTATACGAGCAGTACTTC. Residues: CASSLNGGAVYEQYF.

The chain links TRBV7-8 to TRBJ2-2; possible D gene TRBD2, 6 bases. With 3 bases removed from V and 0 bases from J, the gap between germline ends came to 8 bases. This CDR3 is built from 15 residues. The germline CDR1 and CDR2 sequences are SGHVS and FQNEAQ. This CDR3 is CASSFGTANTGELFF. CDR3 nucleotides: TGTGCCAGCAGCTTCGGGACTGCGAACACCGGGGAGCTGTTTTTT.

This clone appeared a few times. This chain links TRBV27 with TRBJ1-4; 7 bases align to TRBD1. CDR1 and CDR2 (germline): MNHEY, SMNVEV (reference sequence). V was clipped by 5 bases and J by 8 bases; unmatched bases: 11. This CDR3 spans 15 amino acids. CDR3: CASSTRQGRYEKLFF. CDR3 DNA: TGTGCCAGCAGTACCAGACAGGGAAGATACGAAAAACTGTTTTTT.

This clone has just one count. The chain couples TRBV27 to TRBJ2-7, with TRBD1 as a possible D gene (7 bases). Germline V gene sequence: CDR1 MNHEY, CDR2 SMNVEV (reference sequence). This CDR3 contains 18 residues. Trimming shortened V by 7 bases and J by 3 bases, and 28 bases separated the two germline ends. The CDR3 bases are TGTGCCAGCACCTCCTCCGGAATGGGCCCCAGGGGGGACTACGAGCAGTACTTC. Amino acid sequence: CASTSSGMGPRGDYEQYF.

In its sample, this clone was seen a few times. The V and J genes are TRBV6-4 and TRBJ2-1, with 10 positions matching TRBD2. The CDR3 contains 13 residues. Germline V CDR1 and CDR2: MRHNA, SNTAGT. J gave up 8 bases and V 5 bases, and 3 bases lay outside the gene matches. CDR3 loop: CASSSSGSDEQFF. The CDR3 DNA reads as TGTGCCAGCAGTTCTAGCGGGAGCGATGAGCAGTTCTTC.

This clone was seen a handful of times. The chain combines TRBV19 with TRBJ1-1; D uncertain. V was clipped by 3 bases and J by 1 base, with 9 bases between them. The germline gives CDR1 LNHDA, CDR2 SQIVND (reference sequence). The CDR3 covers 14 residues. The CDR3 spells CASSILAENTEAFF. CDR3 bases: TGTGCCAGTAGTATCCTGGCAGAGAACACTGAAGCTTTCTTT. The whole variable domain, filled in from reference TRBV19 and TRBJ1-1, reads DGGITQSPKYLFRKEGQNVTLSCEQNLNHDAMYWYRQDPGQGLRLIYYSQIVNDFQKGDIAEGYSVSREKKESFPLTVTSAQKNPTAFYLCASSILAENTEAFFGQGTRLTVV.

V usage is TRBV5-1 and J usage is TRBJ2-1; 9 positions agree with TRBD1. The CDR3 length is 15 residues. CDR1 is SGHRS, CDR2 YFSETQ, per germline. J lost 4 bases, V lost 5 bases, and 7 bases had no gene match. The CDR3 region has the DNA TGCGCCAGCAGTTCTCCGGGACAGGGATACAATGAGCAGTTCTTC. The encoded protein is CASSSPGQGYNEQFF.

This chain links TRBV28 with TRBJ1-1; possibly TRBD1 for D (5 bases). The CDR3 length is 13 residues. Looked up from germline, CDR1 is MDHEN and CDR2 is SYDVKM. The V gene lost 2 bases and the J gene lost 10 bases, with 14 bases spanning the gap. The CDR3 loop is CASSLGGDILAFF. The CDR3 nucleotides are TGTGCCAGCAGTTTAGGAGGGGATATCTTAGCTTTCTTT.